These T cell receptor beta chains were read from a single sample in a study of cytomegalovirus exposure and HLA in healthy donors. TCRdb's table, derived via immunoSEQ multiplex PCR, lists solely in-frame clones and lacks some. The sample yields over 100,000 clones, about nine tenths seen once. The specimen was PBMCs. The receptor source for this set is a man aged 30 to 45 in good health and CMV-seronegative. Each CDR3 is given with its conserved first and last residue. D genes are given only for firm matches. Size is stated for part of the rows, as once, few or many counts, or as a class when the clone is expanded.

>.|TRBD1|TRBV4-1|TRBJ2-2
CASSQDLRDRANTGELFF
TGCGCCAGCAGCCAAGACCTCCGGGACAGGGCGAACACCGGGGAGCTGTTTTTT
>.|.|TRBV5-1|TRBJ1-1
CASRYDGVLNTEAFF
TGCGCCAGCAGATACGACGGGGTTTTGAACACTGAAGCTTTCTTT
>once|.|TRBV7-9|TRBJ1-6
CASSLEQGSPLHF
TGTGCCAGCAGCTTAGAACAGGGATCACCCCTCCACTTT
>.|TRBD2|TRBV5-1|TRBJ2-3
CASSLTGTSGVRTDTQYF
TGCGCCAGCAGCCTCACCGGGACTAGCGGGGTTCGCACAGATACGCAGTATTTT
>.|TRBD2|TRBV27|TRBJ2-5
CASSLASGGGETQYF
TGTGCCAGCAGTTTAGCTAGCGGGGGCGGAGAGACCCAGTACTTC
>.|TRBD2|TRBV4-2|TRBJ2-3
CASSQMIRGGLAGTDTQYF
TGTGCCAGCAGCCAGATGATTCGGGGGGGACTAGCGGGCACAGATACGCAGTATTTT
>.|.|TRBV19|TRBJ2-7
CASSIGAGPYEQYF
TGTGCCAGTAGTATTGGGGCGGGGCCCTACGAGCAGTACTTC
>.|TRBD1|TRBV7-9|TRBJ2-5
CASSSTGTGKETQYF
TGTGCCAGCAGCTCTACCGGGACAGGGAAAGAGACCCAGTACTTC
>.|.|TRBV25-1|TRBJ1-5
CASSASSSNQPQHF
TGTGCCAGCAGTGCTTCTTCTAGCAATCAGCCCCAGCATTTT
>.|TRBD2|TRBV9|TRBJ2-5
CASSTGLAAETQYF
TGTGCCAGCAGCACGGGACTAGCCGCTGAGACCCAGTACTTC
>.|.|TRBV2|TRBJ2-2
CASRDTGELFF
TGTGCCAGCCGGGACACCGGGGAGCTGTTTTTT
>.|.|TRBV6-6|TRBJ2-2
CASSFTGFGTGELFF
TGTGCCAGCAGTTTCACAGGGTTCGGCACCGGGGAGCTGTTTTTT
>.|.|TRBV18|TRBJ2-7
CASSPPPWEDSYEQYF
TGTGCCAGCTCACCACCTCCATGGGAGGACTCCTACGAGCAGTACTTC
>.|.|TRBV7-3|TRBJ2-1
CASGRGSYNEQFF
TGTGCCAGCGGGAGGGGGTCCTACAATGAGCAGTTCTTC
>.|.|TRBV28|TRBJ1-2
CASFSGSAYGYTF
TGTGCCAGCTTTAGCGGTTCTGCCTATGGCTACACCTTC
>.|TRBD1|TRBV19|TRBJ1-1
CASSPGQKEAFF
TGTGCCAGTAGCCCGGGACAGAAAGAAGCTTTCTTT
>.|.|TRBV28|TRBJ1-6
CASSLVQGNSPLHF
TGTGCCAGCAGTTTGGTTCAGGGGAATTCACCCCTCCACTTT
>once|.|TRBV28|TRBJ1-1
CASSLGFGPEAFF
TGTGCCAGCAGTTTAGGCTTTGGGCCTGAAGCTTTCTTT
>.|.|TRBV7-3|TRBJ2-1
CASSSTGTEQFF
TGTGCCAGCAGCTCCACAGGGACTGAGCAGTTCTTC
>.|.|TRBV4-2|TRBJ1-2
CASSLTPTGSGGYTF
TGTGCCAGCAGCCTCACCCCGACGGGTTCGGGTGGCTACACCTTC
>.|.|TRBV5-5|TRBJ1-5
CASSLDSYNQPQHF
TGTGCCAGCAGCTTGGACTCATACAATCAGCCCCAGCATTTT
>.|.|TRBV4-3|TRBJ2-7
CASSQGDTSGEQYF
TGCGCCAGCAGCCAAGGGGACACCTCGGGAGAGCAGTACTTC
>.|.|TRBV6-5|TRBJ2-7
CASSPALYEQYF
TGTGCCAGCAGCCCAGCGTTGTACGAGCAGTACTTC
>.|TRBD2|TRBV6-5|TRBJ2-1
CASSPWTSPREQFF
TGTGCCAGCAGTCCTTGGACTAGTCCGCGTGAGCAGTTCTTC
>.|.|TRBV5-6|TRBJ1-6
CASSLRGMSNSPLHF
TGTGCCAGCAGCTTAAGGGGGATGTCAAATTCACCCCTCCACTTT
>.|TRBD1|TRBV10-3|TRBJ2-7
CAITPEDRDDHEQYF
TGTGCCATCACCCCTGAGGACAGGGACGACCACGAGCAGTACTTC